These 14 T cell receptor beta chains originate from one sample sequenced in a study of CD8 T cells in Susac syndrome. The authors reverse transcribed roughly 0.45 to 1 ug RNA with random hexamers. TCRdb redid the calling of the immunoSEQ multiplex PCR reads with MiXCR, one entry per CDR3 protein. Altogether approximately 190,000 distinct CDR3 sequences are present, around 96% being singletons, with the ten largest covering around 0.085%. Material: CD4+ T cells from PBMCs. These receptors came from a human donor with multiple sclerosis.

The rearrangement joins TRBV6-2 or TRBV6-3 to TRBJ1-2, with D tentatively TRBD1 (5 bases). The germline gives CDR1 MNHEY, CDR2 SVGEGT. Trimming stripped 7 bases from V and 2 bases from J, with 14 bases between. This CDR3 region has 14 residues. CDR3 DNA sequence: TGTGCCAGCACCGCAGGGTCAGGGAACTATGGCTACACCTTC. It codes for CASTAGSGNYGYTF.

The J gene is TRBJ1-5, the V gene TRBV29-1; no reliable D call. V was trimmed by 6 bases and J by 0 bases, leaving 12 bases between them. This CDR3 is 14 amino acids long. Germline CDR1 is SQVTM and CDR2 is ANQGSEA. CDR3 region: CSVAMGNSNQPQHF. The CDR3, as DNA: TGCAGCGTAGCTATGGGAAATAGCAATCAGCCCCAGCATTTT.

The chain joins TRBV10-3 to TRBJ2-7; D might be TRBD1 (6 bases). CDR3 size: 15 residues. The V and J ends lost 5 bases and 9 bases respectively, with 23 bases between them. Germline CDR1 reads ENHRY; CDR2 reads SYGVKD. The CDR3 loop reads CAISPGHSSPFGQYF. DNA for the CDR3: TGTGCCATCAGTCCGGGACACTCATCACCGTTTGGGCAGTACTTC.

The CDR3 loop reads CSAPKAGSSTDTQYF. In DNA form, the CDR3 reads TGCAGTGCCCCCAAGGCGGGGTCCAGCACAGATACGCAGTATTTT. The chain is built from TRBV20-1 and TRBJ2-3; TRBD2 might be the D (6 bases). V was shortened by 6 bases and J by 0 bases, with 16 bases between the two germline ends. Germline-derived CDR1 and CDR2 are DFQATT and SNEGSKA (reference sequence). The CDR3 contains 15 residues.

The J gene is TRBJ2-6, the V gene TRBV7-2; no firm D call. In germline, CDR1 is SGHTA, CDR2 FQGNSA. CDR3 size: 16 residues. V was trimmed by 1 base and J by 4 bases, leaving 11 bases between them. The CDR3 loop is CASSLVPQVGANVLTF. The CDR3 DNA is TGTGCCAGCAGCTTAGTCCCGCAGGTAGGGGCCAACGTCCTGACTTTC.

This sequence joins TRBV20-1 and TRBJ2-3, with D maybe TRBD2 (6 bases). V lost 6 bases to trimming and J lost 4 bases, with 17 bases between them. This CDR3 is built from 14 residues. In germline, CDR1 is DFQATT, CDR2 SNEGSKA (reference sequence). This CDR3 is CSARDTGVADTQYF. DNA of the CDR3: TGCAGTGCAAGGGATACGGGGGTGGCAGATACGCAGTATTTT.

The gene calls are TRBV6-5 and TRBJ2-7; 10 positions match TRBD1. This CDR3 is built from 15 residues. Germline V gene data show CDR1 as MNHEY and CDR2 as SVGAGI. V was clipped by 9 bases and J by 5 bases; unmatched bases: 13. For the CDR3, the DNA is TGTGCCAGTAAATTTACCGGGACAGGGGACCACGAGCAGTACTTC. Translation gives CASKFTGTGDHEQYF.

The V call is TRBV12-3 or TRBV12-4, the J call TRBJ2-5; D not certain. The CDR3 extends over 13 amino acids. Between the trimmed V and J ends, which lost 7 bases and 5 bases, there was a span of 14 bases. CDR3 loop: CASTFGSAETQYF. The CDR3 bases are TGTGCCAGCACTTTCGGGTCGGCGGAGACCCAGTACTTC.

The chain joins TRBV9 to TRBJ2-1; 8 bases line up with TRBD2. V shed 5 bases and J 0 bases; nucleotides not matched to a gene: 7. There are 16 residues in the CDR3. Germline CDR1 is SGDLS and CDR2 is YYNGEE. The CDR3 loop reads CASSYIAGTSYNEQFF. CDR3 nucleotide sequence: TGTGCCAGCAGTTACATAGCGGGAACCTCCTACAATGAGCAGTTCTTC. The variable domain in full, completed from reference TRBV9 and TRBJ2-1, reads DSGVTQTPKHLITATGQRVTLRCSPRSGDLSVYWYQQSLDQGLQFLIQYYNGEERAKGNILERFSAQQFPDLHSELNLSSLELGDSALYFCASSYIAGTSYNEQFFGPGTRLTVL.

The chain employs TRBV11-2 and TRBJ1-5, with a possible D match to TRBD1 (6 bases). The V end lost 3 bases, the J end lost 4 bases, and 7 bases lay between the germline ends. Germline V gives CDR1 SGHAT, CDR2 FQNNGV. The CDR3 consists of 13 residues. The CDR3 loop reads CASSFTGNQPQHF. CDR3 nucleotides: TGTGCCAGCAGCTTCACAGGGAATCAGCCCCAGCATTTT.

The rearrangement uses TRBV2 and TRBJ2-4; 11 bases agree with TRBD1. Germline V gene lookup returns CDR1 SNHLY and CDR2 FYNNEI. Unmatched junction bases numbered 5, after V lost 5 bases and J lost 8 bases. CDR3 length equals 14 residues. DNA for the CDR3: TGTGCCAGCAGTAAAGGACAGGGGGCTTACATTCAGTACTTC. Protein product: CASSKGQGAYIQYF.

The chain recombines TRBV20-1 with TRBJ2-1; tentative D call: TRBD2 (5 bases). There are 13 residues in the CDR3. Trimming pared 7 bases from V and 8 bases from J, leaving 18 bases between. Germline V gene lookup returns CDR1 DFQATT and CDR2 SNEGSKA (reference sequence). CDR3: CSGGSTYTDEQFF. DNA for the CDR3: TGCAGTGGTGGGAGCACTTACACGGATGAGCAGTTCTTC.

The chain recombines TRBV24-1 with TRBJ2-7; possibly TRBD1 for D (6 bases). The V end lost 0 bases, the J end lost 6 bases, and 20 bases lay between the germline ends. CDR1 is KGHDR and CDR2 is SFDVKD in the germline V gene. The CDR3 contains 17 residues. The DNA of the CDR3 is TGTGCCACCAGTGATTTGCCCATTGAGGGGGTGCGGAGCGAGCAGTACTTC. As protein: CATSDLPIEGVRSEQYF.

The chain uses TRBV13 and TRBJ2-3; D gene uncertain. Germline CDR1 PRHDT, CDR2 FYEKMQ (reference sequence). Trimming stripped 3 bases from V and 3 bases from J, with 10 bases between. The CDR3 is 14 residues long. CDR3 amino acids: CASSFDLTTDTQYF. In nucleotides, the CDR3 is TGTGCCAGCAGCTTTGACTTGACTACAGATACGCAGTATTTT.